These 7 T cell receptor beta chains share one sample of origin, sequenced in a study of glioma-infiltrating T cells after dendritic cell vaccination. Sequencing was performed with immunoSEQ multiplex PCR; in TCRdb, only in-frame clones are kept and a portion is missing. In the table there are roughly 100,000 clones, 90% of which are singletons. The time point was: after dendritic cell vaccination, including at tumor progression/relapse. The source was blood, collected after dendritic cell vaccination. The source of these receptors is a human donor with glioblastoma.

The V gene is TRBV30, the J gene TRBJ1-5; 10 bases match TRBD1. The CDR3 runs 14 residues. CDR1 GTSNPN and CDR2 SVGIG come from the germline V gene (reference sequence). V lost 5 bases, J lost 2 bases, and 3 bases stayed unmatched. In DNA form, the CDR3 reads TGTGCCTGGGCCGGGACAGGGGGCAATCAGCCCCAGCATTTT. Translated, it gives CAWAGTGGNQPQHF.

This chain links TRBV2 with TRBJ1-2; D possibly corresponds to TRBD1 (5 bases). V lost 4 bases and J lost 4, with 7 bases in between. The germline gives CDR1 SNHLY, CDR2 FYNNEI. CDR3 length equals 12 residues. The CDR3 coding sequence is TGTGCCAGCAGTGGGCAGGGCTATGGCTACACCTTC. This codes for CASSGQGYGYTF.

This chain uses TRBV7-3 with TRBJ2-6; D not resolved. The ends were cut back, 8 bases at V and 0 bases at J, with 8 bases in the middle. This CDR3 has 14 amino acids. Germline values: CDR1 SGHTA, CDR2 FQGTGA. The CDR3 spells CASCCSSGANVLTF. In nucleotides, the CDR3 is TGTGCCAGCTGCTGTAGCTCTGGGGCCAACGTCCTGACTTTC.

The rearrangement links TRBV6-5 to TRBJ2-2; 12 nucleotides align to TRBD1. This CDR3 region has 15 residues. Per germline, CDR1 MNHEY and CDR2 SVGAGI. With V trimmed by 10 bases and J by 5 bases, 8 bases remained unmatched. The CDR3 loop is CATEPGQGATGELFF. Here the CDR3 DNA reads TGTGCCACAGAACCGGGACAGGGGGCGACCGGGGAGCTGTTTTTT.

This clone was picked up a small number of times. The CDR3 here is CASSGGGSREQFF. CDR3 nucleotide sequence: TGCGCCAGCAGTGGGGGCGGGAGTCGTGAGCAGTTCTTC. J is TRBJ2-1 and V is TRBV10-1, with 7 nucleotides matching TRBD2. The CDR3 is 13 amino acids. The J segment lost 9 bases and the V segment lost 4 bases, leaving 6 bases of the junction unmatched. CDR1 and CDR2 (germline): WNHNN, SYGVQD (reference sequence).

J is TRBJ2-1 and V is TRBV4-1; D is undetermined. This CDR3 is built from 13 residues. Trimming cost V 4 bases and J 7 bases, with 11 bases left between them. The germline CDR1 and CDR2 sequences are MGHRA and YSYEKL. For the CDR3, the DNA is TGCGCCAGCAGCCGCCCCAGCGAGAATGAGCAGTTCTTC. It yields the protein CASSRPSENEQFF.

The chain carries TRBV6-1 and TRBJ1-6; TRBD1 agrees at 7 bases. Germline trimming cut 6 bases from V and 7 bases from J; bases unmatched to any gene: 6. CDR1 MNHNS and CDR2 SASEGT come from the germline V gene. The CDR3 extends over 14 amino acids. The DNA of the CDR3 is TGTGCCAGCAGCTTCCGGGACAGCAATTCACCCCTCCACTTT. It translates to CASSFRDSNSPLHF.